This TCR beta chain was identified in a study of T-cell memory formation after mild COVID-19 (dated by TCRdb to the early 2020s). The study in broad terms: Most TCR sequence clusters were specific to one of the two donors. In a couple of donors, T-cell clones that expanded and contracted after mild COVID-19 were tracked by sequencing TCRalpha and TCRbeta repertoires over time. The cohort was made up of two young adult volunteers, one female and one male, who were previously healthy. Overall results and qualifications from the work: Contracting CD4+ clones appeared mostly in the CM and EM memory subsets, whereas CD8+ clones were enriched in EMRA. Some responding clones were detected in pre-infection memory, which suggested that pre-existing cross-reactive memory T cells had joined the SARS-CoV-2 response. SARS-CoV-2 specificity was not confirmed for the second-wave clones peaking on day 37. The study included only a couple of mild cases, and larger cohorts that include severe cases with pre-infection samples were judged to be necessary. From day 15 to 85, contracting clones showed balanced CD4/CD8 phenotypes, whereas a second wave of clones that expanded from day 15 to 37 leaned towards CD4+.

Based on the germline V gene, the CDR1 and CDR2 sequences are KGHDR and SFDVKD. V was cut back by 5 bases and J by 0 bases, leaving a gap of 15 bases between them. Spanning cysteine to phenylalanine, the CDR3 consists of 17 amino acids. Only the CDR3 DNA stays, 51 bases, in frame from base 1. Ficoll-Paque density gradient centrifugation was used to isolate PBMCs. The reads were generated on an Illumina NovaSeq 6000. TCRalpha and TCRbeta cDNA libraries were constructed by 5'RACE with constant-segment primers, with sample barcodes and unique molecular identifiers being introduced. Trizol reagent was used to extract RNA from every sample. Library amplification was performed in two PCR steps, and a second sample barcode and Illumina TruSeq adapters were introduced in the second step. Sequencing of the libraries was done on an Illumina NovaSeq, producing 2 x 150 bp paired-end reads. From the authors' description of their analysis: Demultiplexing of reads and collapsing into UMI-guided consensus sequences were performed with migec v1.2.7. Using mixcr v2.1.11, UMI consensuses were aligned to TRA and TRB V and J templates and then assembled into clonotypes. A clonotype was counted as expanded or contracted only when both edgeR and NoisET called the clonotype significant, with the noise models trained on biological replicates. For edgeR calls, the cutoffs were a false discovery rate-adjusted p below 0.01 and a log2 fold-change threshold of 1. PCA with hierarchical clustering of max-normalized trajectories of the 1000 most abundant clonotypes was used as exploratory dynamics analysis. Each responding clone was given a CD4 or CD8 phenotype based on the CD4+ and CD8+ repertoires, which had been sequenced separately. The raw public data were reprocessed by TCRdb itself: fastp quality trimming at Q25, MiXCR clonotype calling, in-frame beta chains only. Rows are combined by CDR3 protein, so each entry shows the most common genes and DNA. V and J calls and clone size were set by TCRdb, not the authors. The sample table lists more than 400,000 distinct CDR3 sequences, over 15% of them with a count of one. The ten top clones hold around an eighth of the sample.

This clonotype was seen a handful of times. Its antigen is unknown. The input lacks base qualities; no much larger clone sits a single base away. The rearrangement joined TRBV24-1 to TRBJ2-2; the D segment could be TRBD1, given 6 matching bases. The origin of this receptor is an adult woman who had mild COVID-19 (a few samples of this study predate the infection). The sample titles of this study are shuffled in the database, so cell type and time point are left out; the donor was told from shared clones. Sequenced input: PBMCs or a T cell subset sorted from them (not recorded which). The DNA sequence follows: TGTGCCACCAGTGCCCCCGACAGGCTCGCGAACACCGGGGAGCTGTTTTTT. The translation is CATSAPDRLANTGELFF.